This T cell receptor beta chain comes out of a study of CXCR3-negative and CXCR3-positive naive CD8 T cells. Across the study: Sequencing gave 120 million to 150 million TRB reads overall, about 1.5 +/- 0.3 million per library. Regarding the study as a whole: Relative to CXCR3-negative naive cells, CXCR3-positive naive cells had more hydrophobic TRB CDR3s.

Germline values: CDR1 MGHDK, CDR2 SYGVNS. This CDR3 contains 13 residues. The TRB libraries of cDNA were built by UMI-labeled 5' RACE. TCRdb re-called the 5' RACE reads and catalogs CDR3 proteins one per entry, DNA excluded. The sample data list about 92,000 distinct CDR3 sequences. Notes on this clonotype: Its antigen remains unidentified.

This TCR came from a human donor in good health. Some clones in this sample may be carry-over from other donors' samples. Sequenced material: naive CXCR3+ CD8+ T cells from blood. Subset described: CD45RO-CCR7+CD27+CD95- naive CD8+ T cells expressing CXCR3 (TNR3+). The chain carries TRBV25-1 and TRBJ2-3; TCRdb's assignment of TRBD1 cannot be checked, as there is no DNA. The CDR3 sequence: CASSPQGSDTQYF.